The 5 T cell receptor beta chains below all came from one sample that was sequenced in a study of CD4+ T cells in melanoma. The method was immunoSEQ multiplex PCR; TCRdb's version includes in-frame clones alone and lacks a portion of them. The table records about 11,000 clones, approximately 74% of them present only once. The sample was cells from a culture (not recorded whether cultured in vitro). The receptors stem from a human donor with melanoma.

J is TRBJ1-2 and V is TRBV19, with TRBD1 identical over 7 bases. The CDR3 spans 15 residues. Germline CDR1 is LNHDA and CDR2 is SQIVND (reference sequence). J lost 5 bases, V lost 5 bases, and 11 bases had no gene match. The CDR3 spells CASSVQGGGRYGYTF. Written as DNA, the CDR3 is TGTGCCAGTAGTGTCCAAGGGGGCGGCCGTTATGGCTACACCTTC.

This clone was seen a single time. The J gene is TRBJ1-3, the V gene TRBV6-5; D gene ambiguous. CDR1 is MNHEY, CDR2 SVGAGI, per germline. This CDR3 contains 14 residues. V lost 0 bases and J 2 bases, leaving 5 bases between the germline ends. The CDR3 is CASSYSRPGNTIYF. The CDR3 DNA reads as TGTGCCAGCAGTTACTCGCGGCCTGGAAACACCATATATTTT.

The rearrangement links TRBV9 to TRBJ1-5; no definite D call. Germline CDR1 is SGDLS and CDR2 is YYNGEE. Trimming cost V 2 bases and J 6 bases, with 15 bases left between them. This CDR3 has 15 amino acids. CDR3 DNA: TGTGCCAGCAGCGTTGGTGAGGGCCTCGCTCAGCCCCAGCATTTT. Protein product: CASSVGEGLAQPQHF.

The J gene is TRBJ1-1, the V gene TRBV6-5, with D tentatively TRBD1 (5 bases). The V gene lost 5 bases and the J gene lost 8 bases, with 15 bases spanning the gap. The CDR3 covers 13 residues. Germline CDR1 is MNHEY and CDR2 is SVGAGI. CDR3 amino acids: CASSHEAGLEAFF. In DNA form, the CDR3 reads TGTGCCAGCAGTCACGAGGCGGGGCTCGAAGCTTTCTTT.

This clone has just one count. J is TRBJ2-3 and V is TRBV9; D ambiguous. This CDR3 is built from 14 residues. The V gene's germline CDR1 is SGDLS and CDR2 YYNGEE. V lost 2 bases and J 0 bases, leaving 7 bases between the germline ends. CDR3 sequence (DNA): TGTGCCAGCAGCGTGTTGGTGAGCACAGATACGCAGTATTTT. Residues: CASSVLVSTDTQYF.